The 21 T cell receptor beta chains listed next were all sequenced from one sample in a study of shared clonotypes between healthy human individuals. Sequencing was performed with immunoSEQ multiplex PCR; in TCRdb, only in-frame clones are kept and a portion is missing. This table holds just over 2,000,000 clones, over 85% found once. The naive CD8 fraction comprised CD45RO-negative cells positively selected for CCR7 and excluded terminally differentiated effector memory CD45RA+ cells. The sequencing sample was made of naive CD8+ T cells sorted from blood. Receptors originate from a man in his late teens or twenties in good health.

This chain's CDR3 is CASGLVSGGLMDTQYF. In nucleotides, the CDR3 is TGTGCTAGTGGTTTGGTGAGCGGGGGTCTGATGGATACGCAGTATTTT. The chain combines TRBV12-5 with TRBJ2-3, with TRBD2 identical over 8 bases. The CDR3 is 16 residues long. Germline V gene data show CDR1 as LGHNT and CDR2 as FRNRAP. Trimming took 0 bases from V and 6 from J; bases not matched to a gene: 8.

The V call is TRBV11-3, the J call TRBJ2-1; the D gene could be TRBD1 or TRBD2 (6 bases each). The CDR3 is 16 amino acids. The germline V gene encodes CDR1 SGHNT and CDR2 YENEEA. V was clipped by 7 bases and J by 2 bases, with 18 bases between them. The CDR3 reads CASKKGGASTYNEQFF. CDR3 bases: TGTGCCAGCAAAAAGGGGGGTGCTAGCACCTACAATGAGCAGTTCTTC.

CDR3 region: CASSSTRGVNTEAFF. In DNA, the CDR3 is TGTGCCAGCAGCAGCACGAGGGGAGTGAACACTGAAGCTTTCTTT. V usage is TRBV7-6 and J usage is TRBJ1-1, with D tentatively TRBD1 (5 bases). The V and J ends lost 5 bases and 0 bases respectively, with 13 bases between them. Germline-derived CDR1 and CDR2 are SGHVS and FNYEAQ. The CDR3 loop spans 15 amino acids.

The rearrangement joins TRBV5-1 to TRBJ2-2; 7 nucleotides match TRBD1. CDR1 is SGHRS and CDR2 is YFSETQ in the germline V gene. The J segment lost 4 bases and the V segment lost 4 bases, leaving 7 bases of the junction unmatched. The CDR3 contains 15 residues. CDR3 DNA: TGCGCCAGCAGCGACCGGGACAGCGGCACCGGGGAGCTGTTTTTT. Translated: CASSDRDSGTGELFF.

The CDR3 DNA reads as TGTGCCAGCAGCGTAGCTCGGCAGGGTAGCTATGGCTACACCTTC. The encoded protein is CASSVARQGSYGYTF. The rearrangement links TRBV9 to TRBJ1-2, with D possibly TRBD1 on 5 matching bases. V gave up 0 bases and J gave up 4 bases, with 13 bases separating them. This CDR3 comprises 15 residues. CDR1 and CDR2 (germline): SGDLS, YYNGEE.

The rearrangement joins TRBV7-9 to TRBJ2-1; D may be TRBD1 or TRBD2 (6 bases each). This CDR3 region has 15 residues. V was trimmed by 0 bases and J by 6 bases, leaving 12 bases between them. Germline V gene sequence: CDR1 SEHNR, CDR2 FQNEAQ (reference sequence). The DNA for the CDR3 is TGTGCCAGCAGCTTAGCGTCAGGGGAGGTCAATGAGCAGTTCTTC. Its protein is CASSLASGEVNEQFF. The whole variable domain, filled in from reference TRBV7-9 and TRBJ2-1, reads DTGVSQNPRHKITKRGQNVTFRCDPISEHNRLYWYRQTLGQGPEFLTYFQNEAQLEKSRLLSDRFSAERPKGSFSTLEIQRTEQGDSAMYLCASSLASGEVNEQFFGPGTRLTVL.

The CDR3 DNA reads as TGTGCCAGCAGTCGGGGGAACTGGGCAATGAACACTGAAGCTTTCTTT. Residues: CASSRGNWAMNTEAFF. This chain uses TRBV25-1 with TRBJ1-1; D might be TRBD1 (5 bases). The CDR3 covers 16 residues. Germline CDR1 and CDR2: MGHDK and SYGVNS. Trimming removed 5 bases at V and 0 bases at J, with 16 bases between. Full variable domain (rest looked up from reference TRBV25-1 and TRBJ1-1): EADIYQTPRYLVIGTGKKITLECSQTMGHDKMYWYQQDPGMELHLIHYSYGVNSTEKGDLSSESTVSRIRTEHFPLTLESARPSHTSQYLCASSRGNWAMNTEAFFGQGTRLTVV.

The chain couples TRBV19 to TRBJ2-1; tentative D call: TRBD1 (5 bases). CDR3 length: 15 amino acids. CDR1 LNHDA and CDR2 SQIVND come from the germline V gene (reference sequence). Between the trimmed V and J ends, which lost 4 bases and 3 bases, there was a span of 13 bases. The chain's CDR3 is CASSNRQTLYNEQFF. CDR3 in DNA: TGTGCCAGTAGTAACCGACAGACCCTCTACAATGAGCAGTTCTTC. Full variable domain (rest looked up from reference TRBV19 and TRBJ2-1): DGGITQSPKYLFRKEGQNVTLSCEQNLNHDAMYWYRQDPGQGLRLIYYSQIVNDFQKGDIAEGYSVSREKKESFPLTVTSAQKNPTAFYLCASSNRQTLYNEQFFGPGTRLTVL.

This clone was recorded only once. This sequence joins TRBV4-2 and TRBJ2-3; D remains ambiguous. Trimming pared 0 bases from V and 4 bases from J, leaving 11 bases between. The CDR3 runs 15 residues. Germline CDR1 LGHNA, CDR2 YNFKEQ. The CDR3 DNA reads as TGTGCCAGCAGCCAAGATCCCTATCGAGCAGATACGCAGTATTTT. Translated: CASSQDPYRADTQYF.

This rearrangement joins TRBV6-1 to TRBJ2-7; a possible D gene is TRBD2 (5 bases). The ends were cut back, 2 bases at V and 4 bases at J, with 9 bases in the middle. The CDR3 runs to 13 residues. The germline V gene encodes CDR1 MNHNS and CDR2 SASEGT. Written as DNA, the CDR3 is TGTGCCAGCAGTGAACAGAGGACTTACGAGCAGTACTTC. Its translation: CASSEQRTYEQYF.

The V gene is TRBV6-5, the J gene TRBJ1-6, with D tentatively TRBD1 (5 bases). The CDR3 runs 16 residues. Trimming removed 2 bases at V and 6 bases at J, with 14 bases between. Germline V gene sequence: CDR1 MNHEY, CDR2 SVGAGI. The CDR3 DNA is TGTGCCAGCAGTTACAACGGGGGAGAGGGTAATTCACCCCTCCACTTT. Residues: CASSYNGGEGNSPLHF.

This clone was picked up one time. The chain combines TRBV4-1 with TRBJ2-1, with D unresolved. The CDR3 is 13 amino acids. V lost 1 base and J 10 bases, leaving 11 bases between the germline ends. Per the germline V gene, CDR1 is MGHRA and CDR2 is YSYEKL. CDR3: CASSQVGVPEQFF. In nucleotides, the CDR3 is TGCGCCAGCAGCCAAGTTGGTGTTCCCGAGCAGTTCTTC.

This rearrangement joins TRBV27 to TRBJ1-2; D may be TRBD1 (6 bases). V lost 8 bases to trimming and J lost 2 bases, with 12 bases between them. The V gene's germline CDR1 is MNHEY and CDR2 SMNVEV (reference sequence). This CDR3 is 13 amino acids long. The CDR3 nucleotides read TGTGCCAGCGGTACAGGGACCAACTATGGCTACACCTTC. Protein product: CASGTGTNYGYTF.

This clone has just one count. The chain carries TRBV7-9 and TRBJ2-5; D possibly matches TRBD1 or TRBD2 (5 bases each). This CDR3 comprises 14 residues. The V gene lost 3 bases and the J gene lost 1 base, with 9 bases spanning the gap. Germline V lookup: CDR1 SEHNR, CDR2 FQNEAQ (reference sequence). CDR3 bases: TGTGCCAGCAGCTTTTGGGACGTCCAAGAGACCCAGTACTTC. Translated: CASSFWDVQETQYF.

V is TRBV6-1 and J is TRBJ2-7; 7 nucleotides align to TRBD2. The CDR3 loop spans 20 amino acids. Trimming took 0 bases from V and 0 from J; bases not matched to a gene: 17. Germline assignment: CDR1 MNHNS and CDR2 SASEGT. CDR3 bases: TGTGCCAGCAGTGAAGCGACCTGGAACTTTCGGGAGGACCGCTCCTACGAGCAGTACTTC. This codes for CASSEATWNFREDRSYEQYF.

As for this clone: Other nucleotide sequences in the sample specify the same CDR3. The V call is TRBV4-3, the J call TRBJ2-7; D not certain. The length of the CDR3 is 13 residues. Germline V gene lookup returns CDR1 LGHNA and CDR2 YSLEER. Trimming took 1 base from V and 6 from J, leaving 10 bases between them. The CDR3 region has the DNA TGCGCCAGCAGCCAAGCAACCTGGGGCGAGCAGTACTTC. It encodes CASSQATWGEQYF.

The J gene is TRBJ1-2, the V gene TRBV19; no firm D call. Germline values: CDR1 LNHDA, CDR2 SQIVND (reference sequence). The CDR3 consists of 13 residues. The V end was cut by 5 bases, the J end by 8 bases, with 15 bases between. CDR3 loop: CASSLDLEGGYTF. CDR3 nucleotide sequence: TGTGCCAGTAGTTTGGACCTCGAGGGAGGCTACACCTTC.

The J gene is TRBJ1-6, the V gene TRBV12-1. TRBV12-1 is noted as a pseudogene. The CDR3 is made up of 17 amino acids. The CDR3 bases are TGTGCCAGCAGCTTTCCTGCCCCAAGCTCCTATAATTCACCCCTCCACTTT. Amino acid sequence: CASSFPAPSSYNSPLHF.

This clone has a single count. J is TRBJ1-2 and V is TRBV19; D gene uncertain. Germline CDR1 reads LNHDA; CDR2 reads SQIVND (reference sequence). Trimming pared 3 bases from V and 8 bases from J, leaving 19 bases between. CDR3 length: 15 residues. CDR3 sequence: CASSINGYSTLGYTF. The CDR3 bases are TGTGCCAGTAGTATCAATGGATACAGCACTTTGGGCTACACCTTC.

The genes are TRBV30 and TRBJ2-5, with TRBD1 matching 9 bases. This CDR3 has 14 amino acids. V shed 3 bases and J 1 base; nucleotides not matched to a gene: 3. Germline CDR1 is GTSNPN and CDR2 is SVGIG (reference sequence). For the CDR3, the DNA is TGTGCCTGGAGATGGGACAGGGTCCAAGAGACCCAGTACTTC. Amino acids: CAWRWDRVQETQYF.

The gene calls are TRBV4-3 and TRBJ2-7; D is possibly TRBD2 (5 bases). Germline CDR1 is LGHNA and CDR2 is YSLEER. The CDR3 totals 14 residues. The V and J ends lost 2 bases and 4 bases respectively, with 12 bases between them. The CDR3 bases are TGCGCCAGCAGCCAAAACTTGGGAGCGTACGAGCAGTACTTC. Amino acids: CASSQNLGAYEQYF.